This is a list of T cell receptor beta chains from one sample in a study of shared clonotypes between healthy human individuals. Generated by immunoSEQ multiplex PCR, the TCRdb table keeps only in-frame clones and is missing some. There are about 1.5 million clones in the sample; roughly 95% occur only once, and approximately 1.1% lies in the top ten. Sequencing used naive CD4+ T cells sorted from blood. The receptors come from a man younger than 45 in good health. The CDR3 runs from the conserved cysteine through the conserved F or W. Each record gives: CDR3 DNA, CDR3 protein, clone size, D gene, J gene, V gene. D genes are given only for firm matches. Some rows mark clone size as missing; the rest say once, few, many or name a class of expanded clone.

cdr3_nt: TGTGCCAGCAGCCAAGACAGAAGGTACGGAAACACCATATATTTT
cdr3_aa: CASSQDRRYGNTIYF
clone_size: -
d_call: -
j_call: TRBJ1-3
v_call: TRBV11-3

cdr3_nt: TGTGCCAGCAGCTTCGGGACTAGCGGGAGTTCCGATGAGCAGTTCTTC
cdr3_aa: CASSFGTSGSSDEQFF
clone_size: -
d_call: TRBD2
j_call: TRBJ2-1
v_call: TRBV7-9

cdr3_nt: TGTGCCAGCAGCTTTCGACAGGGCGCGGGAGTAAACATTCAGTACTTC
cdr3_aa: CASSFRQGAGVNIQYF
clone_size: once
d_call: -
j_call: TRBJ2-4
v_call: TRBV7-4

cdr3_nt: TGCAGCGTTGTGGGAGGGATAACTAATGAAAAACTGTTTTTT
cdr3_aa: CSVVGGITNEKLFF
clone_size: -
d_call: -
j_call: TRBJ1-4
v_call: TRBV29-1

cdr3_nt: TGTGCCACCTATCGTGGGGGTAACACTGAAGCTTTCTTT
cdr3_aa: CATYRGGNTEAFF
clone_size: once
d_call: -
j_call: TRBJ1-1
v_call: TRBV6-1

cdr3_nt: TGTGCCAGCAGCCCCGGGACTAGCGGTACCTACGAGCAGTACTTC
cdr3_aa: CASSPGTSGTYEQYF
clone_size: -
d_call: TRBD2
j_call: TRBJ2-7
v_call: TRBV13

cdr3_nt: TGTGCCAGCAGTGCCATCCGGGGGGCTGGGGCCAACGTCCTGACTTTC
cdr3_aa: CASSAIRGAGANVLTF
clone_size: -
d_call: TRBD2
j_call: TRBJ2-6
v_call: TRBV7-6

cdr3_nt: TGTGCCTGGGGTGGCCGAGGGGGAGTGGTAGATACGCAGTATTTT
cdr3_aa: CAWGGRGGVVDTQYF
clone_size: -
d_call: -
j_call: TRBJ2-3
v_call: TRBV30

cdr3_nt: TGTGCCAGCAGCGCAAATATTGGAGATACGCAGTATTTT
cdr3_aa: CASSANIGDTQYF
clone_size: once
d_call: -
j_call: TRBJ2-3
v_call: TRBV9

cdr3_nt: TGTGCCAGCAGCTTAGTCGCACTGGGGGCTCCAGGCGGGTACGCTGAAGCTTTCTTT
cdr3_aa: CASSLVALGAPGGYAEAFF
clone_size: -
d_call: -
j_call: TRBJ1-1
v_call: TRBV7-9

cdr3_nt: TGTGCCAGCAGCTTCCGCAGCGGGAGGCTCAATGAGCAGTTCTTC
cdr3_aa: CASSFRSGRLNEQFF
clone_size: -
d_call: TRBD2
j_call: TRBJ2-1
v_call: TRBV5-6

cdr3_nt: TGCGCCAGCAGTGAAGTTGGTGTCCCCAGGCTAAATCAGCCCCAGCATTTT
cdr3_aa: CASSEVGVPRLNQPQHF
clone_size: once
d_call: -
j_call: TRBJ1-5
v_call: TRBV10-1

cdr3_nt: TGTGCCAGCAGTACACGACAGGGATGGGAATTCACTGAAGCTTTCTTT
cdr3_aa: CASSTRQGWEFTEAFF
clone_size: once
d_call: TRBD1
j_call: TRBJ1-1
v_call: TRBV27